Presented here are 6 T cell receptor beta chains from one specimen sequenced in a study of neurological immune-mediated disorders. MiXCR, applied by TCRdb to the 5' RACE reads, yields one record per CDR3 protein. The sample lists 50,000 or so distinct CDR3 sequences, 10% occurring once. The specimen sequenced was PBMCs. The receptor source for this set is a middle-aged woman with HTLV-1-associated myelopathy (HAM/TSP).

With respect to this clonotype: A single base separates this from a much larger clone, so it may be a read error. The V gene is TRBV5-6, the J gene TRBJ2-2, with D uncertain. CDR3 length equals 12 residues. Looked up from germline, CDR1 is SGHDT and CDR2 is YYEEEE. The CDR3 here is CVSSSLAGELFF. DNA of the CDR3: TGTGTCAGCAGCTCCTTGGCCGGGGAGCTGTTTTTT.

The table lists this clonotype with many counts. V usage is TRBV7-2 and J usage is TRBJ2-1; 8 nucleotides match TRBD2. V shed 3 bases and J 7 bases; nucleotides not matched to a gene: 5. The CDR3 totals 14 residues. Germline lookup yields CDR1 SGHTA and CDR2 FQGNSA. The CDR3 DNA sequence: TGTGCCAGCAGCTTCAGTAGCGGGGTAAATGAGCAGTTCTTC. Translated, it gives CASSFSSGVNEQFF.

This clonotype was seen at least ten times. The chain joins TRBV20-1 to TRBJ2-7, with TRBD1 identical over 9 bases. Per germline, CDR1 DFQATT and CDR2 SNEGSKA (reference sequence). This CDR3 has 13 amino acids. V lost 0 bases to trimming and J lost 7 bases; unmatched junction nucleotides: 4. CDR3 bases: TGCAGTGCTAGAGAAGGGACAGGGTTTGAGCAGTACTTC. This translates into CSAREGTGFEQYF.

The chain couples TRBV10-3 to TRBJ2-1; TRBD2 aligns across 10 bases. The V and J ends lost 10 bases and 3 bases, in that order; junction bases with no gene match: 12. The CDR3 runs 16 residues. Germline lookup yields CDR1 ENHRY and CDR2 SYGVKD. Here the CDR3 reads CATWASGGSIYNEQFF. The CDR3, as DNA: TGTGCCACCTGGGCTAGCGGGGGTTCTATCTACAATGAGCAGTTCTTC.

This clonotype showed up many times. The chain combines TRBV18 with TRBJ1-5; D gene ambiguous. The V gene lost 6 bases and the J gene lost 0 bases, with 9 bases spanning the gap. Germline CDR1 is KGHSH and CDR2 is LQKENI. The CDR3 extends over 14 amino acids. The CDR3 coding sequence is TGTGCCAGCTCCCTGACGGATAGCAATCAGCCCCAGCATTTT. Encoded protein: CASSLTDSNQPQHF.

This clonotype was counted at least ten times. This chain joins TRBV12-3 or TRBV12-4 and TRBJ2-7; tentatively, D is TRBD2 (6 bases). This CDR3 is 11 amino acids long. V was trimmed by 7 bases and J by 3 bases, leaving 7 bases between them. The CDR3 loop is CASTGGYEQYF. The CDR3 DNA sequence: TGTGCCAGCACCGGGGGCTACGAGCAGTACTTC.